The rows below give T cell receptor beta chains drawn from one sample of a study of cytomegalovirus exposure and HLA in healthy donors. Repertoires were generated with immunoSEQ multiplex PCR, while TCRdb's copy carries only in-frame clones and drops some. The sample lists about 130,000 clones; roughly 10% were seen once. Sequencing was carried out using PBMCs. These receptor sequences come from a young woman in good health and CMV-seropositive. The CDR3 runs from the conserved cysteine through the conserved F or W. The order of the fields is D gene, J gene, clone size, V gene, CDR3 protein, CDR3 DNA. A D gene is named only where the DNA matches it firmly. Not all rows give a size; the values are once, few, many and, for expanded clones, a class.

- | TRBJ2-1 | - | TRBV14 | CASSQVPYKQFF | TGTGCCAGCAGCCAGGTGCCCTATAAGCAGTTCTTC
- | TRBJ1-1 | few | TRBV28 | CASSLGGKHSTEAFF | TGTGCCAGCAGTTTGGGGGGGAAACATAGCACTGAAGCTTTCTTT
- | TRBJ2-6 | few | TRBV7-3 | CASSLTHLSGANVLTF | TGTGCCAGCAGCTTAACACACCTCTCTGGGGCCAACGTCCTGACTTTC
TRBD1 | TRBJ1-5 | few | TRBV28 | CASSPRTGGMGNQPQHF | TGTGCCAGCAGTCCACGGACAGGGGGCATGGGCAATCAGCCCCAGCATTTT
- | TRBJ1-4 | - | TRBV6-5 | CASNGQNEKLFF | TGTGCCAGCAATGGACAGAATGAAAAACTGTTTTTT
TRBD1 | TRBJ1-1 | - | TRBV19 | CASSTQGQGMNTEAFF | TGTGCCAGTAGTACCCAGGGACAGGGAATGAACACTGAAGCTTTCTTT
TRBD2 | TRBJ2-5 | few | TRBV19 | CASTGTSGSRETQYF | TGTGCCAGTACCGGGACTAGCGGGAGTAGGGAGACCCAGTACTTC
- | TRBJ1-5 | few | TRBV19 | CASTQTVYSNQPQHF | TGTGCCAGTACCCAGACAGTGTATAGCAATCAGCCCCAGCATTTT
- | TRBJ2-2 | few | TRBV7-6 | CASSLSPGEINTGELFF | TGTGCCAGCAGCTTATCCCCGGGAGAAATTAACACCGGGGAGCTGTTTTTT
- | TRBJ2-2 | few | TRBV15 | CATSPQSPGELFF | TGTGCCACCAGCCCACAATCGCCCGGGGAGCTGTTTTTT
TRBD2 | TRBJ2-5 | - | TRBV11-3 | CASSSTHSGSLSGETQYF | TGTGCCAGCAGCTCCACTCACAGCGGGAGTTTGAGTGGAGAGACCCAGTACTTC
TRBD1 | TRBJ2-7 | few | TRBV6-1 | CASSVLVYGTGSSEQYF | TGTGCCAGCAGTGTGCTAGTATACGGGACAGGATCGTCCGAGCAGTACTTC
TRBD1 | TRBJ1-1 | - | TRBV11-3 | CASSGQGAGTEAFF | TGTGCCAGCAGCGGCCAGGGGGCAGGGACTGAAGCTTTCTTT
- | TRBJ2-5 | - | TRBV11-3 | CASRHADTSVRDQYF | TGTGCCAGCAGACACGCCGACACCTCAGTGCGAGACCAGTACTTC
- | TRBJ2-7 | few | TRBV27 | CASSPPRRGEQYF | TGTGCCAGCAGTCCCCCACGGCGGGGCGAGCAGTACTTC
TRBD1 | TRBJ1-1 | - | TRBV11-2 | CASSWTGQGANTEAFF | TGTGCCAGCAGCTGGACGGGACAGGGGGCGAACACTGAAGCTTTCTTT
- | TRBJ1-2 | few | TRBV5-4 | CASSFQGFKGYTF | TGTGCCAGCAGCTTTCAGGGGTTTAAGGGCTACACCTTC
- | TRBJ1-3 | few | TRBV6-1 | CASSEFGDGNTIYF | TGTGCCAGCAGTGAATTCGGGGATGGAAACACCATATATTTT
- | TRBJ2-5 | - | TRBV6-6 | CAVSVQETQYF | TGTGCGGTTTCGGTTCAAGAGACCCAGTACTTC
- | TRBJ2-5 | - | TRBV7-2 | CASSPGENLRETQYF | TGTGCCAGCAGCCCCGGGGAGAATTTAAGGGAGACCCAGTACTTC
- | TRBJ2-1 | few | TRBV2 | CASSEIADNEQFF | TGTGCCAGCAGTGAAATAGCCGACAATGAGCAGTTCTTC
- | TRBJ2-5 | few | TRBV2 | CASKGEAVETQYF | TGTGCCAGCAAAGGGGAGGCCGTGGAGACCCAGTACTTC
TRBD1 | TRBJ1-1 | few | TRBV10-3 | CAISKYGDRQMNTEAFF | TGTGCCATCAGCAAATACGGGGACAGACAGATGAACACTGAAGCTTTCTTT
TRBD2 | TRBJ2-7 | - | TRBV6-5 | CASSFSGGSYEQYF | TGTGCCAGCAGTTTCAGCGGGGGAAGCTACGAGCAGTACTTC
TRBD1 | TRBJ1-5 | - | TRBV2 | CASEEGAGQPQHF | TGTGCCAGCGAGGAGGGGGCAGGCCAGCCCCAGCATTTT
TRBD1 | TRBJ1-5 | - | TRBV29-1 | CSVRTGGYGEPQHF | TGCAGCGTTCGGACAGGAGGGTACGGCGAGCCCCAGCATTTT
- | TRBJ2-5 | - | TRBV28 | CASSSSVRGQETQYF | TGTGCCAGCAGTTCCAGTGTGCGGGGTCAAGAGACCCAGTACTTC
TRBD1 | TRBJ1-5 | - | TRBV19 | CASSSTGGNQPQHF | TGTGCCAGTAGTTCAACAGGGGGCAATCAGCCCCAGCATTTT
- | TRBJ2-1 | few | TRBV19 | CASSIGGAGEQFF | TGTGCCAGTAGTATCGGCGGGGCCGGTGAGCAGTTCTTC
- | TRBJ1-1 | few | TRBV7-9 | CASSLQKNTEAFF | TGTGCCAGCAGCTTACAGAAAAACACTGAAGCTTTCTTT
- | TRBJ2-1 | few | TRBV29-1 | CSDFIAGAFNNEQFF | TGCAGCGATTTTATCGCGGGGGCCTTCAACAATGAGCAGTTCTTC
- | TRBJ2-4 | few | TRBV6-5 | CASSYTLQGRENIQYF | TGTGCCAGCAGTTACACGCTACAGGGACGGGAAAACATTCAGTACTTC